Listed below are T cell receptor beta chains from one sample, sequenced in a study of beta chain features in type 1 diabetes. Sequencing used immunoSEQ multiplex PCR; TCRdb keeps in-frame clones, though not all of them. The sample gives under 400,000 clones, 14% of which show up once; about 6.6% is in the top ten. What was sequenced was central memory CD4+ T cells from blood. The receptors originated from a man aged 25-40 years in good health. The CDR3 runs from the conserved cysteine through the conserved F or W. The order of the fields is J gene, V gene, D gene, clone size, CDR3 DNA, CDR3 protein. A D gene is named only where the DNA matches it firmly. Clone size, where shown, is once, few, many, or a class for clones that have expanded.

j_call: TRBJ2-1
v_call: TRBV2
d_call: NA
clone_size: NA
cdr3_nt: TGTGCCAGCAGCTCGAACCGGATACACAATGAGCAGTTCTTC
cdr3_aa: CASSSNRIHNEQFF

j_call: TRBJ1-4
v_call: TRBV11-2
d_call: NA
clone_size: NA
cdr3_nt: TGTGCCAGCACCTCCCGAGGGAATAATGAAAAACTGTTTTTT
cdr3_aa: CASTSRGNNEKLFF

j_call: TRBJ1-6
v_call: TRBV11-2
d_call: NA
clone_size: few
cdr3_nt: TGTGCCAGCACCCGGCCAGGGACGAATAATTCACCCCTCCACTTT
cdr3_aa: CASTRPGTNNSPLHF

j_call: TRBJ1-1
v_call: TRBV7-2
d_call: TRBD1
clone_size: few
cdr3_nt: TGTGCCAGCAGGGACAGGGTTACTGAAGCTTTCTTT
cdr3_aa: CASRDRVTEAFF

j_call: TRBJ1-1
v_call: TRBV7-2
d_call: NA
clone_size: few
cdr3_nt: TGTGCCAGCAGTCTGAGCGGAGGGGACACTGAAGCTTTCTTT
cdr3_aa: CASSLSGGDTEAFF

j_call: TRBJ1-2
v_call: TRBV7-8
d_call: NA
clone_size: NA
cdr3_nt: TGTGCCAGCAGCCCACGGACTGAGTCCGATGGCTACACCTTC
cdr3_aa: CASSPRTESDGYTF

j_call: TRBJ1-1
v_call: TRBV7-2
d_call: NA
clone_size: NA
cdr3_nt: TGTGCCAGCAGTCCAACGTTGGTAGCTTTCTTT
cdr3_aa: CASSPTLVAFF

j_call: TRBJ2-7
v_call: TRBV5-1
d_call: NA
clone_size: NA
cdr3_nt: TGCGCCAGCAGCTTATCGCCGGGCTACGAGCAGTACTTC
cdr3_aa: CASSLSPGYEQYF

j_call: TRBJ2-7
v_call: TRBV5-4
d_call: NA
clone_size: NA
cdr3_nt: TGTGCCAGCAGCCTACAAGGGCGCAGGGCCCCCTACGAGCAGTACTTC
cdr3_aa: CASSLQGRRAPYEQYF

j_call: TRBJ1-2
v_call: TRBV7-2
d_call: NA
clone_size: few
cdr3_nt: TGTGCCAGCAGCTTAGCGGTTATATATGGCTACACCTTC
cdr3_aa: CASSLAVIYGYTF

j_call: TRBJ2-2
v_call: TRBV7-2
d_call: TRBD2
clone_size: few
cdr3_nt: TGTGCCAGCAGCTTACATTCCCCGGGACTAGCGAACACCGGGGAGCTGTTTTTT
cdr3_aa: CASSLHSPGLANTGELFF

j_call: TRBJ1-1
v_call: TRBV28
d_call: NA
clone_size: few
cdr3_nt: TGTGCCAGCAGTTTAGGTGGTAGCATGAACACTGAAGCTTTCTTT
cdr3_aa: CASSLGGSMNTEAFF

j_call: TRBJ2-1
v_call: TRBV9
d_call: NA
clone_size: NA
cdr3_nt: TGTGCCAGCAGCGTAGGTGGCGGGTACAATGAGCAGTTCTTC
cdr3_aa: CASSVGGGYNEQFF

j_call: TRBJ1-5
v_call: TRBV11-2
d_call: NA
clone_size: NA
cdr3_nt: TGTGCCAGCAGCTTAGAAGGGACCCAGCCCCAGCATTTT
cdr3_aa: CASSLEGTQPQHF

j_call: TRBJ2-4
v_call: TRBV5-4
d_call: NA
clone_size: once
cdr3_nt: TGTGCCAGCAGCTCAAAGGGAAACATTCAGTACTTC
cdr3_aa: CASSSKGNIQYF

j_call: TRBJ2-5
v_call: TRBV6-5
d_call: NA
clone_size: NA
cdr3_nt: TGTGCCAGCAGGGGGGGCGCTGGGGAGACCCAGTACTTC
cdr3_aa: CASRGGAGETQYF

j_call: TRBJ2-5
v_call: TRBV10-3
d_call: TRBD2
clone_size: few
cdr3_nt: TGTGCCATCAGCGGGGGGGCGGTGGAGACCCAGTACTTC
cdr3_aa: CAISGGAVETQYF

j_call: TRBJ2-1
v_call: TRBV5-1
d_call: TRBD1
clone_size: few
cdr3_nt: TGCGCCAGCAGCACAGGACAGGGGGCCTACAATGAGCAGTTCTTC
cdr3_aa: CASSTGQGAYNEQFF

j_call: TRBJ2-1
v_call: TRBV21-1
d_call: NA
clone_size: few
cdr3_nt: TGTGCCAGCAGCAAAGAGACGACAGTCAGATACAATGAGCAGTTCTTC
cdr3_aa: CASSKETTVRYNEQFF

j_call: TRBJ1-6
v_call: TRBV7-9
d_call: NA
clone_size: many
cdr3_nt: TGTGCCAGCAGCCCCATGGCTGAATCACCCCTCCACTTT
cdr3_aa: CASSPMAESPLHF

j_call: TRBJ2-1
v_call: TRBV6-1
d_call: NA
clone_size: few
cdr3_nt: TGTGCCAGCAGTGAAGTAGGTTCCTACAATGAGCAGTTCTTC
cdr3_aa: CASSEVGSYNEQFF

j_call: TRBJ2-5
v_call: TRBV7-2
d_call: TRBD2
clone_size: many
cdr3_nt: TGTGCCAGCAGCTTAGGGGGACTAGCGATGGAGACCCAGTACTTC
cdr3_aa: CASSLGGLAMETQYF

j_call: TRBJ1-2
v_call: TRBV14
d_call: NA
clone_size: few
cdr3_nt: TGTGCCAGCAGCCAAGGTGGGACGGATGCTAACTATGGCTACACCTTC
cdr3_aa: CASSQGGTDANYGYTF